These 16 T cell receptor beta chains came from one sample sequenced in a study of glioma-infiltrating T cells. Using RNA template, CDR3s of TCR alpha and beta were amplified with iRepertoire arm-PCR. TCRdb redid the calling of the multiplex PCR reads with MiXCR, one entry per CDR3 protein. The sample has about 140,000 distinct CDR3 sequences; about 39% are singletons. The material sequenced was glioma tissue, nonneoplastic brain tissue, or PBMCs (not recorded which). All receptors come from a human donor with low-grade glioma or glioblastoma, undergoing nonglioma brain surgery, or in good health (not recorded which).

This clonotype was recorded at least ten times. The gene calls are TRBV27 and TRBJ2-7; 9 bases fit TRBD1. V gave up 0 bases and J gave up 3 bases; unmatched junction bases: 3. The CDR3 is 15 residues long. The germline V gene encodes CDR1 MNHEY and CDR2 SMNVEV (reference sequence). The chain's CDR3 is CASSLSRDRDYEQYF. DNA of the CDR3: TGTGCCAGCAGTTTATCGAGGGACAGGGACTACGAGCAGTACTTC.

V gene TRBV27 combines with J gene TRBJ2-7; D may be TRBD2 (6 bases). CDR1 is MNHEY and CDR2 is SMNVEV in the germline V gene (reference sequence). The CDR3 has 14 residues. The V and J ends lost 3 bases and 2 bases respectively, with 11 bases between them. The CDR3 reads CASSLGGNTYEQYF. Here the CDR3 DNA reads TGTGCCAGCAGTTTGGGCGGGAACACCTACGAGCAGTACTTC.

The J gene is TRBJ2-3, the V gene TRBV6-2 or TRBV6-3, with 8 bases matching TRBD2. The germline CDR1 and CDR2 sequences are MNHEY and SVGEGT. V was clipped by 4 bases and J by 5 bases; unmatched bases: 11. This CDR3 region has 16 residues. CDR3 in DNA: TGTGCCAGCAGTTTATCGTCAAGCGGGGGAGGAGATACGCAGTATTTT. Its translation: CASSLSSSGGGDTQYF.

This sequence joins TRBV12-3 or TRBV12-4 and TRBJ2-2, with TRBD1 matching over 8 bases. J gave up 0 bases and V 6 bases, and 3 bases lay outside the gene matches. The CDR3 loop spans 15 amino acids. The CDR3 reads CASRTGVANTGELFF. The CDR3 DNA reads TGTGCCAGCAGGACAGGGGTGGCGAACACCGGGGAGCTGTTTTTT.

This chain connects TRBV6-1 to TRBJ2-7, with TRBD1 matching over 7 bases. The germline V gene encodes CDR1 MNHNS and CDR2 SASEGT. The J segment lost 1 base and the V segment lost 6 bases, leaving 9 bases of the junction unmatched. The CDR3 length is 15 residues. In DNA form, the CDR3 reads TGTGCCAGCAGCGCCGGACCGGGACAGTCCTACGAGCAGTACTTC. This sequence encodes CASSAGPGQSYEQYF.

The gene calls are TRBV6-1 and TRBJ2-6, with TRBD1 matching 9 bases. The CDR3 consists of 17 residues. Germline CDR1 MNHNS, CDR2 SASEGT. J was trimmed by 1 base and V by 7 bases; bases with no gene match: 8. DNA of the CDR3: TGTGCCAGCACCCCGACAGGGGGTTCGTCTGGGGCCAACGTCCTGACTTTC. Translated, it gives CASTPTGGSSGANVLTF.

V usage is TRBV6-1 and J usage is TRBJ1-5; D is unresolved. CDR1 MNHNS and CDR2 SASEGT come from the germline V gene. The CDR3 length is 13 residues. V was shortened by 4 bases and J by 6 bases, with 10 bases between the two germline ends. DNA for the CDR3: TGTGCCAGCAGTGGCTCGGACGGTCAGCCCCAGCATTTT. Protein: CASSGSDGQPQHF.

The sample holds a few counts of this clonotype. For the CDR3, the DNA is TGCAGTGCTAGAGGGTACAGGGAGCAACGCGAAAAACTGTTTTTT. The encoded protein is CSARGYREQREKLFF. The rearrangement links TRBV20-1 to TRBJ1-4, with D possibly being TRBD1 (6 bases). Trimming shortened V by 1 base and J by 8 bases, and 17 bases separated the two germline ends. The CDR3 runs to 15 residues. Germline CDR1 reads DFQATT; CDR2 reads SNEGSKA (reference sequence).

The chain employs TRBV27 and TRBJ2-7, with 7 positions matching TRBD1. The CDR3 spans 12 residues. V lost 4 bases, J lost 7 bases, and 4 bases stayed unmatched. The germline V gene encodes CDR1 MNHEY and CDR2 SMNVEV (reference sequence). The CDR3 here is CASSSTGWEQYF. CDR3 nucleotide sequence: TGTGCCAGCAGTTCGACAGGGTGGGAGCAGTACTTC.

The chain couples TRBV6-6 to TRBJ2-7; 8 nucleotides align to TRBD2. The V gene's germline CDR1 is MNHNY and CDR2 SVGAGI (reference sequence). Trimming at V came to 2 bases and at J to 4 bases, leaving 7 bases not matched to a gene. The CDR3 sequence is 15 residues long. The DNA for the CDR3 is TGTGCCAGCAGTTACGAGCAGCGGGAGTTTTACGAGCAGTACTTC. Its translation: CASSYEQREFYEQYF.

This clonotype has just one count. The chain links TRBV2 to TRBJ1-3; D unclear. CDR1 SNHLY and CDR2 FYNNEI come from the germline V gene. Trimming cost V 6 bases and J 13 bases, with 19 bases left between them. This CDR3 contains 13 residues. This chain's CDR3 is CASRGKYHTRIYF. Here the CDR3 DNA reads TGTGCCAGCAGGGGGAAATACCATACCCGAATATATTTT. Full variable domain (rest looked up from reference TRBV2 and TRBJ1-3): EPEVTQTPSHQVTQMGQEVILRCVPISNHLYFYWYRQILGQKVEFLVSFYNNEISEKSEIFDDQFSVERPDGSNFTLKIRSTKLEDSAMYFCASRGKYHTRIYFGEGSWLTVV.

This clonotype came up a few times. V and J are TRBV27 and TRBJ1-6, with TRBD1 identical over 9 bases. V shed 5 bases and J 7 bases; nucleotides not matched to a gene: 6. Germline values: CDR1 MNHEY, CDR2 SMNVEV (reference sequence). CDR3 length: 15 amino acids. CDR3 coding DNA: TGTGCCAGCAGTCCCTCGACAGGGGGGAATTCACCCCTCCACTTT. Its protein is CASSPSTGGNSPLHF.

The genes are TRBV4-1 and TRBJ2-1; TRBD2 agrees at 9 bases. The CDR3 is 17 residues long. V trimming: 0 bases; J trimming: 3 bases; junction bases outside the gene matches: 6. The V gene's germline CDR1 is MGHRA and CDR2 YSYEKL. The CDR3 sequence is CASSQEFSGSFYNEQFF. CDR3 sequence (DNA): TGCGCCAGCAGCCAAGAGTTTAGCGGGAGTTTCTACAATGAGCAGTTCTTC.

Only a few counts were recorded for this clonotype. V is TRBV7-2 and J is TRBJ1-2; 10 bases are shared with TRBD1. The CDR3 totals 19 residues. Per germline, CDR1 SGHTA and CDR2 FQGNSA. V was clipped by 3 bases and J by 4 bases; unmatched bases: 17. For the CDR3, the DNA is TGTGCCAGCAGCTTTTACCCGTCCGGGACAGGGGCCTTTAGCTATGGCTACACCTTC. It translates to CASSFYPSGTGAFSYGYTF.

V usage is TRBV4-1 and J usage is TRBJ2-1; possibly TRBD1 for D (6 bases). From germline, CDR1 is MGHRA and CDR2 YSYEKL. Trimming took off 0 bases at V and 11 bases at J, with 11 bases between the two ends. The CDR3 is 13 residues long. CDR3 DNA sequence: TGCGCCAGCAGCCAAGAATTGGGGACAAAGCAGTTCTTC. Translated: CASSQELGTKQFF.

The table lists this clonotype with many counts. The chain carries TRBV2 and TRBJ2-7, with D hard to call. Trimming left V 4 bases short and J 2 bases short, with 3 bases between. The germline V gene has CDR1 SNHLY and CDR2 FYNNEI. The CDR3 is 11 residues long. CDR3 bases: TGTGCCAGCAGTGCCCCCTACGAGCAGTACTTC. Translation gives CASSAPYEQYF. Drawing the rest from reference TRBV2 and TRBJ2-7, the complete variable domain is EPEVTQTPSHQVTQMGQEVILRCVPISNHLYFYWYRQILGQKVEFLVSFYNNEISEKSEIFDDQFSVERPDGSNFTLKIRSTKLEDSAMYFCASSAPYEQYFGPGTRLTVT.